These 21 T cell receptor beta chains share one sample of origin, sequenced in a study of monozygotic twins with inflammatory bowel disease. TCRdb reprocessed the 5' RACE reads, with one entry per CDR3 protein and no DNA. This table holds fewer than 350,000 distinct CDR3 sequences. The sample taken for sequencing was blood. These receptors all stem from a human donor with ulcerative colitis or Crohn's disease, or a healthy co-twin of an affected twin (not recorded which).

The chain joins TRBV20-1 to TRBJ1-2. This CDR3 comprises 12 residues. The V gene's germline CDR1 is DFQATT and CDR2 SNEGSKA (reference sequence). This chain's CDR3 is CSAGRKNYGYTF.

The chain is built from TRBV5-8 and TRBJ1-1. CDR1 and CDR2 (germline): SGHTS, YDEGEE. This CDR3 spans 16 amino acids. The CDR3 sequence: CASSDYGVSRNTEAFF.

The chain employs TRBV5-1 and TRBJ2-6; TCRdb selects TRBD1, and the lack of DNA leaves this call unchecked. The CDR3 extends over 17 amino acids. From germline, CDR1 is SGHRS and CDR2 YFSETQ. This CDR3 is CASSFGDSSSGANVLTF.

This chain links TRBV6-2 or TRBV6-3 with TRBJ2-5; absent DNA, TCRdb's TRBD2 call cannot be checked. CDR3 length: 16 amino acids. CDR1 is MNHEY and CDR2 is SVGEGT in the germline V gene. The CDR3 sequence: CASSYSWTSAGETQYF.

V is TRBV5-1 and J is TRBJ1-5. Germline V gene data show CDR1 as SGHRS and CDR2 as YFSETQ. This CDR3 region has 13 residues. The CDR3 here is CASSQDTDGSQHF.

CDR3 residues: CASSSHWQGSGEQYF. The gene calls are TRBV28 and TRBJ2-7; TCRdb names TRBD1, which stays unverified in the absence of DNA. The CDR3 consists of 15 residues. Germline V gives CDR1 MDHEN, CDR2 SYDVKM.

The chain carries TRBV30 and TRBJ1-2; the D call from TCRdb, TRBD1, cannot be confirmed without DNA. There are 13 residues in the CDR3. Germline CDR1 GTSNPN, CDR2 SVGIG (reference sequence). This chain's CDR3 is CASPGQARNGYTF. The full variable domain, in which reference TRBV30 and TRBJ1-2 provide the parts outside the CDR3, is SQTIHQWPATLVQPVGSPLSLECTVEGTSNPNLYWYRQAAGRGLQLLFYSVGIGQISSEVPQNLSASRPQDRQFILSSKKLLLSDSGFYLCASPGQARNGYTFGSGTRLTVV.

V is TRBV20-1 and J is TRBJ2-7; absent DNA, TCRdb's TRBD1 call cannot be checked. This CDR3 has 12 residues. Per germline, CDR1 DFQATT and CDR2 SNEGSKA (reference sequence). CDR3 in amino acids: CSAGVGGAEQYF.

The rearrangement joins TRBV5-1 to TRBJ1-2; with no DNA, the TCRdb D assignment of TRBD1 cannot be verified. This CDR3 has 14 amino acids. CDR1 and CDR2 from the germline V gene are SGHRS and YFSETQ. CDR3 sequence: CASAGTGSSYGYTF.

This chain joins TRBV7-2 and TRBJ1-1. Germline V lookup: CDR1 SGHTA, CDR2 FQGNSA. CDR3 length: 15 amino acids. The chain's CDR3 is CASSLPVSMNTEAFF.

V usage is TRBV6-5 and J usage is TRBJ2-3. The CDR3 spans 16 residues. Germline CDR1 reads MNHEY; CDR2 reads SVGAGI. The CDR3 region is CASSPRGRLGTDTQYF.

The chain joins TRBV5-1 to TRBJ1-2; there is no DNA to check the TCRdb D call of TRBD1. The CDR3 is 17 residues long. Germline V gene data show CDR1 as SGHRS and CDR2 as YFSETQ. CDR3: CASSLTGAPNSDYGYTF.

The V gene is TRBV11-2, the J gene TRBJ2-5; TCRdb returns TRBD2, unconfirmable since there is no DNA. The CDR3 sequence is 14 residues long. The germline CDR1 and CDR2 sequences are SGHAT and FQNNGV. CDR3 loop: CASSFTSGLETQYF.

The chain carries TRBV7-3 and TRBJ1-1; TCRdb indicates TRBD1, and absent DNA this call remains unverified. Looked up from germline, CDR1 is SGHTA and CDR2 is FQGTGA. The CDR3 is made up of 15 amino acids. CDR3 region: CASSFPGQGAWRPFF.

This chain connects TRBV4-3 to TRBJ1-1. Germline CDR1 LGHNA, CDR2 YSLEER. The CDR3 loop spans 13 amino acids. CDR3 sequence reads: CASSQDLRTEAFF.

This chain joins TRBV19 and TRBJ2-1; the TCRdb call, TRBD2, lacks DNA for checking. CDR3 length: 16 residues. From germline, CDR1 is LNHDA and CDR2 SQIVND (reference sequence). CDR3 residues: CASRRLAGGTPNEQFF.

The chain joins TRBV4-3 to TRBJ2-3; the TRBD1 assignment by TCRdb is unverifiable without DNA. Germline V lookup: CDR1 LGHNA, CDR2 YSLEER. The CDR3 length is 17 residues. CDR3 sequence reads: CASSQDSAGADPDTQYF.

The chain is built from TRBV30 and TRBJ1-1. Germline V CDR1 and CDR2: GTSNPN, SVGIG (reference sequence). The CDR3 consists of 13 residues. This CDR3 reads CAWSPEGYTEAFF.

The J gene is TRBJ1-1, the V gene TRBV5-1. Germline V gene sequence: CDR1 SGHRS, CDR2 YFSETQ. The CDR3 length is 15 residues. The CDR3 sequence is CASSPSRQTEPEAFF.

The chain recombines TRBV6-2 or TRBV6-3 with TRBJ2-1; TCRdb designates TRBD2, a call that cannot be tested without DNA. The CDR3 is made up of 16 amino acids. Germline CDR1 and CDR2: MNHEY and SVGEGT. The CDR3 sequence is CASRAISGGPSDEQFF.

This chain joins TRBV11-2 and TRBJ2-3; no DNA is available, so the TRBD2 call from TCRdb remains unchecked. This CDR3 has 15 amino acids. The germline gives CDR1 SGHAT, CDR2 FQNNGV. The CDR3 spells CASSSPGGPSDTQYF.